One and the same sample provided the 17 T cell receptor beta chains below, sequenced in a study of blood T cell repertoires in COVID-19. Using immunoSEQ multiplex PCR, the repertoire was profiled, and TCRdb retains in-frame clones only, with some absent. The table lists approximately 150,000 clones, roughly 87% of them singletons, with roughly 1% in the top ten. The specimen sequenced was peripheral blood. All receptors derive from a woman aged 45 to 65 with acute or convalescent COVID-19.

The chain is built from TRBV30 and TRBJ2-7; 7 bases line up with TRBD1. The CDR3 covers 13 residues. The germline V gene has CDR1 GTSNPN and CDR2 SVGIG (reference sequence). Trimming at V came to 2 bases and at J to 6 bases, leaving 7 bases not matched to a gene. The DNA of the CDR3 is TGTGCCTGGAGTCCTGACAGGGTGAGCGAGCAGTACTTC. Encoded protein: CAWSPDRVSEQYF. The variable domain in full, completed from reference TRBV30 and TRBJ2-7, reads SQTIHQWPATLVQPVGSPLSLECTVEGTSNPNLYWYRQAAGRGLQLLFYSVGIGQISSEVPQNLSASRPQDRQFILSSKKLLLSDSGFYLCAWSPDRVSEQYFGPGTRLTVT.

The chain recombines TRBV29-1 with TRBJ1-2; tentative D call: TRBD1 (5 bases). This CDR3 is 11 amino acids long. From germline, CDR1 is SQVTM and CDR2 ANQGSEA. V gave up 6 bases and J gave up 6 bases, with 11 bases separating them. The CDR3 here is CSVDSRDGYTF. For the CDR3, the DNA is TGCAGCGTCGACAGTCGCGATGGCTACACCTTC.

The chain couples TRBV4-1 to TRBJ1-2; TRBD1 matches at 7 bases. From germline, CDR1 is MGHRA and CDR2 YSYEKL. The CDR3 is 17 amino acids. J lost 1 base, V lost 1 base, and 9 bases had no gene match. The CDR3 sequence is CASSQVGGRGDNYGYTF. DNA of the CDR3: TGCGCCAGCAGCCAAGTTGGGGGCAGGGGGGATAACTATGGCTACACCTTC.

This rearrangement joins TRBV10-3 to TRBJ2-1; D might be TRBD1 (5 bases). Germline V gene data show CDR1 as ENHRY and CDR2 as SYGVKD. V was cut by 4 bases and J by 7 bases, with 11 bases left in between. The CDR3 is made up of 13 amino acids. CDR3 amino acids: CAISVGRQNEQFF. In DNA, the CDR3 is TGTGCCATCAGTGTCGGTAGACAGAATGAGCAGTTCTTC.

The chain is built from TRBV2 and TRBJ2-2; 7 bases fit TRBD1. Germline values: CDR1 SNHLY, CDR2 FYNNEI. The CDR3 spans 15 residues. V lost 6 bases and J lost 0; bases outside the gene matches: 4. The chain's CDR3 is CASRPGTANTGELFF. The DNA of the CDR3 is TGTGCCAGCAGGCCCGGGACAGCGAACACCGGGGAGCTGTTTTTT. Supplemented by reference TRBV2 and TRBJ2-2, the full variable domain reads EPEVTQTPSHQVTQMGQEVILRCVPISNHLYFYWYRQILGQKVEFLVSFYNNEISEKSEIFDDQFSVERPDGSNFTLKIRSTKLEDSAMYFCASRPGTANTGELFFGEGSRLTVL.

The V gene is TRBV19, the J gene TRBJ2-5, with 9 bases identical to TRBD2. V trimming: 6 bases; J trimming: 1 base; junction bases outside the gene matches: 9. Germline V gene lookup returns CDR1 LNHDA and CDR2 SQIVND (reference sequence). The CDR3 loop spans 16 amino acids. The CDR3 nucleotides read TGTGCCAGTAGCCCTGGACTAGCGCCCTTCCAAGAGACCCAGTACTTC. Residues: CASSPGLAPFQETQYF. Full variable domain (remainder filled in from reference TRBV19 and TRBJ2-5): DGGITQSPKYLFRKEGQNVTLSCEQNLNHDAMYWYRQDPGQGLRLIYYSQIVNDFQKGDIAEGYSVSREKKESFPLTVTSAQKNPTAFYLCASSPGLAPFQETQYFGPGTRLLVL.

The chain employs TRBV5-4 and TRBJ1-1; TRBD1 aligns across 7 bases. Germline assignment: CDR1 SGHNT and CDR2 YYREEE (reference sequence). The V segment lost 3 bases and the J segment 4 bases; nucleotides outside the gene matches: 6. This CDR3 has 14 amino acids. CDR3 nucleotide sequence: TGTGCCAGCAGCTCGAGGACAGGTACCACTGAAGCTTTCTTT. This encodes CASSSRTGTTEAFF.

The chain uses TRBV10-3 and TRBJ1-5; D remains ambiguous. Germline V CDR1 and CDR2: ENHRY, SYGVKD. V was pared by 2 bases and J by 5 bases, with 4 bases between. This CDR3 region has 12 residues. CDR3 sequence: CAISEPDQPQHF. In nucleotides, the CDR3 is TGTGCCATCAGTGAGCCGGATCAGCCCCAGCATTTT.

This chain links TRBV19 with TRBJ2-2, with a tentative D call TRBD1 (6 bases). The CDR3 consists of 17 residues. V was cut by 3 bases and J by 3 bases, with 17 bases left in between. Germline V gene sequence: CDR1 LNHDA, CDR2 SQIVND (reference sequence). CDR3 DNA: TGTGCCAGTAGTATTCACCCCCACAGGGAAGACACCGGGGAGCTGTTTTTT. Its protein product is CASSIHPHREDTGELFF.

The rearrangement uses TRBV25-1 and TRBJ2-5, with D possibly TRBD2 on 5 matching bases. The ends were cut back, 7 bases at V and 2 bases at J, with 11 bases in the middle. The CDR3 runs to 13 residues. Germline loops: CDR1 MGHDK, CDR2 SYGVNS. CDR3 coding DNA: TGTGCCAGCATGGAGGTCAGACAAGAGACCCAGTACTTC. Protein: CASMEVRQETQYF.

This chain uses TRBV29-1 with TRBJ2-1; possible D gene TRBD1, 6 bases. This CDR3 spans 14 amino acids. Trimming took off 6 bases at V and 4 bases at J, with 16 bases between the two ends. Germline V CDR1 and CDR2: SQVTM, ANQGSEA. This CDR3 is CSVTPGTGYNEQFF. CDR3 nucleotides: TGCAGCGTGACCCCCGGTACAGGGTACAATGAGCAGTTCTTC.

The rearrangement joins TRBV27 to TRBJ1-2; tentatively, D is TRBD1 (6 bases). V was cut by 5 bases and J by 1 base, with 20 bases left in between. The CDR3 covers 17 residues. The germline CDR1 and CDR2 sequences are MNHEY and SMNVEV (reference sequence). The CDR3, as DNA: TGTGCCAGCAGTCCGCAGGCGGGGGGGCATAGTAACTATGGCTACACCTTC. It is translated as CASSPQAGGHSNYGYTF.

This chain uses TRBV10-1 with TRBJ2-1; the match to TRBD2 covers 7 bases. Per the germline V gene, CDR1 is WNHNN and CDR2 is SYGVQD (reference sequence). Losses at the gene ends were 1 base for V and 10 bases for J; bases not matched to a gene: 10. This CDR3 comprises 15 residues. CDR3 bases: TGCGCCAGCAGTGAGTTTGTGGGAGGGCGGGCAGAGCAGTTCTTC. It encodes CASSEFVGGRAEQFF.

The J gene is TRBJ1-5, the V gene TRBV7-9; 8 bases are shared with TRBD1. The CDR3 extends over 15 amino acids. V trimming: 5 bases; J trimming: 1 base; junction bases outside the gene matches: 4. Germline V CDR1 and CDR2: SEHNR, FQNEAQ (reference sequence). CDR3 residues: CASSHTGGSNQPQHF. The CDR3 bases are TGTGCCAGCAGCCACACAGGGGGGAGCAATCAGCCCCAGCATTTT.

V gene TRBV5-6 combines with J gene TRBJ2-3, with D hard to call. The CDR3 extends over 14 amino acids. Germline CDR1 reads SGHDT; CDR2 reads YYEEEE. The germline V and J ends were trimmed by 1 base and 1 base, with 7 bases remaining between them. CDR3 protein: CASSLIGGTDTQYF. DNA of the CDR3: TGTGCCAGCAGCTTGATCGGTGGCACAGATACGCAGTATTTT. Full variable domain (remainder filled in from reference TRBV5-6 and TRBJ2-3): DAGVTQSPTHLIKTRGQQVTLRCSPKSGHDTVSWYQQALGQGPQFIFQYYEEEERQRGNFPDRFSGHQFPNYSSELNVNALLLGDSALYLCASSLIGGTDTQYFGPGTRLTVL.

The J gene is TRBJ2-1, the V gene TRBV30; a weak D match, TRBD2 (5 bases). The V end was cut by 1 base, the J end by 1 base, with 11 bases between. The CDR3 is 15 residues long. Germline CDR1 reads GTSNPN; CDR2 reads SVGIG (reference sequence). The CDR3 spells CAWSAGEGSYNEQFF. The CDR3 DNA reads TGTGCCTGGAGTGCCGGGGAAGGGTCCTACAATGAGCAGTTCTTC.

This chain links TRBV28 with TRBJ1-1, with D possibly matching TRBD1 (5 bases). V was shortened by 5 bases and J by 3 bases, with 13 bases between the two germline ends. The germline gives CDR1 MDHEN, CDR2 SYDVKM. The CDR3 is made up of 14 amino acids. The chain's CDR3 is CASSRGRDYTEAFF. Here the CDR3 DNA reads TGTGCCAGCAGTCGCGGACGGGACTACACTGAAGCTTTCTTT.